These 7 T cell receptor beta chains came from one sample sequenced in a study of T cell responses to AZD1222 COVID-19 vaccine. Generated by immunoSEQ multiplex PCR, the TCRdb table keeps only in-frame clones and is missing some. This sample yields over 120,000 clones, of which 80% to 95% are seen a single time; about 3.7% belongs to the top ten. The source material was peripheral blood, sampled 28 days after the second AZD1222 dose. These TCRs come from an adult who received the AZD1222 COVID-19 vaccine.

This sequence joins TRBV28 and TRBJ1-1; D ambiguous. The V gene lost 6 bases and the J gene lost 5 bases, with 31 bases spanning the gap. Germline V gene sequence: CDR1 MDHEN, CDR2 SYDVKM. The CDR3 is made up of 19 amino acids. The CDR3 coding sequence is TGTGCCAGCAGGTTAACATGGGCCGTGAAGGGTCCTCGAGGAACTGAAGCTTTCTTT. Translation: CASRLTWAVKGPRGTEAFF.

The DNA of the CDR3 is TGCAGCGCAGCGACAGGGAATGGCTACACCTTC. Residues: CSAATGNGYTF. The V and J genes are TRBV29-1 and TRBJ1-2; TRBD1 agrees at 7 bases. The germline V gene encodes CDR1 SQVTM and CDR2 ANQGSEA. The CDR3 is made up of 11 amino acids. V lost 7 bases to trimming and J lost 6 bases; unmatched junction nucleotides: 5.

DNA of the CDR3: TGTGCCAGCAGCAGGGGCCCCAGGGGCGAAAAACTGTTTTTT. Amino acid sequence: CASSRGPRGEKLFF. The V call is TRBV11-2, the J call TRBJ1-4; weak D call: TRBD1 (6 bases). Germline assignment: CDR1 SGHAT and CDR2 FQNNGV. With 5 bases removed from V and 8 bases from J, the gap between germline ends came to 15 bases. CDR3 size: 14 residues.

On this clone: The same CDR3 arises from other DNA sequences in this sample as well. The gene calls are TRBV28 and TRBJ1-3; D might be TRBD1 (5 bases). CDR3 length: 14 amino acids. The V and J ends lost 7 bases and 2 bases respectively, with 12 bases between them. Germline CDR1 is MDHEN and CDR2 is SYDVKM. The CDR3 spells CASTPGGTGNTIYF. The CDR3, as DNA: TGTGCCAGCACCCCGGGGGGAACTGGAAACACCATATATTTT.

The rearrangement links TRBV1 to TRBJ1-5; TRBD1 reflects the table's D call only, with no check against the DNA. TRBV1 is given as a pseudogene. The length of the CDR3 is 18 residues. CDR3 amino acids: CTSSRALPRDRAHQPQHF. In DNA, the CDR3 is TGCACCAGCAGCCGCGCCCTGCCCCGGGACAGGGCACATCAGCCCCAGCATTTT.

DNA of the CDR3: TGTGCCAGCAGCGTAGGCAGGGCTAGCACAGATACGCAGTATTTT. Translation: CASSVGRASTDTQYF. The J gene is TRBJ2-3, the V gene TRBV9, with TRBD1 as a possible D gene (5 bases). The CDR3 has 15 residues. The V end lost 0 bases, the J end lost 0 bases, and 8 bases lay between the germline ends. Germline CDR1 SGDLS, CDR2 YYNGEE.

CDR3 loop: CASRPTGNYGYTF. DNA of the CDR3: TGTGCCAGCAGACCCACAGGGAACTATGGCTACACCTTC. The chain carries TRBV12-3 or TRBV12-4 and TRBJ1-2; possible D gene TRBD1, 6 bases. This CDR3 is built from 13 residues. The V gene lost 6 bases and the J gene lost 2 bases, with 10 bases spanning the gap.